These T cell receptor beta chains were read from a single sample in a study of T-cell reconstitution after alpha-beta-depleted transplantation in children. From the PCR reads, TCRdb called clonotypes with MiXCR, one entry per CDR3 protein. This table holds hundreds of thousands of distinct CDR3 sequences, over 10% found once. Sequencing used PBMCs, mostly from graft donor cells, obtained 360 days after TCRalphabeta/CD19-depleted stem cell transplant. Receptor source: a male patient under 18 who had a stem cell transplant for acute myeloid leukemia, so the T cells may come from the graft donor. The CDR3 runs from the conserved cysteine through the conserved F or W. The D gene is left open where the match is weak. The size field is filled for only some rows; it gives once, few, many or a size class.

j_call	v_call	clone_size	d_call	cdr3_nt	cdr3_aa
TRBJ1-4	TRBV20-1	-	-	TGCAGTCCCATAATGGACGGTGAAAAACTGTTTTTT	CSPIMDGEKLFF
TRBJ2-5	TRBV2	-	-	TGTGCCAGCAGCGGCGGCCGAACGGGACGCCAAGAGACCCAGTACTTC	CASSGGRTGRQETQYF
TRBJ2-7	TRBV20-1	few	TRBD2	TGCAGTGCTAGAGATCACCTAGCGGGCGCCCCGCCCTACGAGCAGTACTTC	CSARDHLAGAPPYEQYF
TRBJ1-4	TRBV28	many	-	TGTGCCAGCAGTTTAGTGGATGTACGGGGGGGCGTAATTTTT	CASSLVDVRGGVIF
TRBJ2-7	TRBV6-5	many	-	TGTGCCAGCAGTTACTTGGCTAGGGTGTACGAGCAGTACTTC	CASSYLARVYEQYF
TRBJ2-1	TRBV20-1	-	TRBD2	TGCAGTGCTAGAGATCTGTTAGGGACTAGTCATTTCGGGCAGTTCTTC	CSARDLLGTSHFGQFF
TRBJ2-5	TRBV11-1	few	-	TGTGCCAGCAGCTTGATGGTAGAGACCCAGTACTTC	CASSLMVETQYF
TRBJ2-7	TRBV12-3/TRBV12-4	few	-	TGTGCCAGCAGTTTTTGGAGGGCTCGCGAGCAGTACTTC	CASSFWRAREQYF
TRBJ2-7	TRBV28	many	-	TGTGCCAGCAGTTTACGACTTTTCGACCCAATAACCTACGAGCAGTACTTC	CASSLRLFDPITYEQYF
TRBJ2-3	TRBV20-1	few	TRBD1	TGCAGTGCTAGAGATCCCCCGGGACAGTACACAGATACGCAGTATTTT	CSARDPPGQYTDTQYF
TRBJ1-5	TRBV5-1	-	TRBD1	TGCGCCAGCAGTTGCCTGTACGAGACAGGGGGCAGGCAGCCCCAGCATTTT	CASSCLYETGGRQPQHF
TRBJ2-2	TRBV7-2	few	-	TGTGCCAGCAGCTGGAAGAGCGGTAAAGTTTTT	CASSWKSGKVF
TRBJ2-1	TRBV11-2	many	TRBD2	TGTGCCAGCAGCAAACTAGCGGGGAGCTCCTACAATGAGCAGTTCTTC	CASSKLAGSSYNEQFF
TRBJ2-1	TRBV12-3/TRBV12-4	many	-	TGTGCCAGCAGGGATTACCGGGACCCCGGGTTCTTC	CASRDYRDPGFF
TRBJ2-1	TRBV20-1	many	TRBD2	TGCAGTGCTGACCGACCGGGACTAGTTCTGTCCGGCTCCTACAATGAGCAGTTCTTC	CSADRPGLVLSGSYNEQFF
TRBJ2-3	TRBV5-6	many	TRBD1	TGTGCCAGCAGCCTGGGGAACAGGGGGGCAGATACGCAGTATTTT	CASSLGNRGADTQYF
TRBJ2-7	TRBV4-2	few	TRBD1	TGTGCCAGCAGCCAGACAGGGTACTACGAGCAGTACTTC	CASSQTGYYEQYF
TRBJ2-2	TRBV7-9	-	-	TGTGCCAGCAGCTTACTCTCCAACACCGGGGAGCTGTTTTTT	CASSLLSNTGELFF
TRBJ2-1	TRBV5-4	many	-	TGTGCCAGCAGCTTGACCCCAGGGGGGTACAATGAGCAGTTCTTC	CASSLTPGGYNEQFF
TRBJ2-2	TRBV5-1	few	-	TGCGCCAGCCGCTTGCTACTAGGCAACACCGGGGAGCTGTTTTTT	CASRLLLGNTGELFF
TRBJ1-4	TRBV12-3/TRBV12-4	few	-	TGTGCCAGCAGTTTGACAGAGGGTAATGAAAAACTGTTTTTT	CASSLTEGNEKLFF
TRBJ2-7	TRBV5-1	-	-	TGCGCCAGCAGCTTGAGGGTCGACAGTACCTACGAGCAGTACTTC	CASSLRVDSTYEQYF
TRBJ2-3	TRBV5-6	-	-	TGTGCCAGCGATGCCCTCAGGGTAAGCACAGATACGCAGTATTTT	CASDALRVSTDTQYF
TRBJ1-2	TRBV29-1	-	-	TGCAGCGCCCGAGGGCCGCTCAGCTCCTATGGCTACACCTTC	CSARGPLSSYGYTF
TRBJ2-5	TRBV3-1	-	-	TGTGCCAGCAGCCAATTAGGGCCAGCGGAAGAGACCCAGTACTTC	CASSQLGPAEETQYF
TRBJ2-7	TRBV7-2	-	-	TGTGCCAGCAGCCTTCCATCGACTAGTCTGAACGAGCAGTACTTC	CASSLPSTSLNEQYF